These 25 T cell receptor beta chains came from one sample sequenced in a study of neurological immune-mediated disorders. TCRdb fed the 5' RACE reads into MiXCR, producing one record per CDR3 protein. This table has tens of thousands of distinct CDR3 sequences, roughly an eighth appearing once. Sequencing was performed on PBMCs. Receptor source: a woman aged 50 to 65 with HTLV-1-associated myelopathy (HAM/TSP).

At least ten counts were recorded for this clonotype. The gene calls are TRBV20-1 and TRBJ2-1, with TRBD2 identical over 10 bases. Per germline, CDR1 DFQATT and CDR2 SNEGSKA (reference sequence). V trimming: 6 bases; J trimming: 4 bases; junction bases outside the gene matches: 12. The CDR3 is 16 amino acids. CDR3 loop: CSADLAGGEKYNEQFF. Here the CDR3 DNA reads TGCAGTGCGGACTTAGCGGGGGGCGAGAAATACAATGAGCAGTTCTTC.

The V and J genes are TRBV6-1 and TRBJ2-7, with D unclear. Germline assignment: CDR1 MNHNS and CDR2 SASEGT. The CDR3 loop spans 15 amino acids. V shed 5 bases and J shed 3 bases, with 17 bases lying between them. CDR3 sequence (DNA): TGTGCCAGCAGTTCTACAGCTGGTTGGGACTACGAGCAGTACTTC. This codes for CASSSTAGWDYEQYF.

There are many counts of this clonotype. The CDR3 is CASSQGLHSTEAFF. In nucleotides, the CDR3 is TGTGCCAGCAGCCAAGGGTTACACAGCACTGAAGCTTTCTTT. V gene TRBV14 combines with J gene TRBJ1-1; D not certain. The CDR3 has 14 amino acids. Germline V gives CDR1 SGHDN, CDR2 FVKESK. V was trimmed by 1 base and J by 4 bases, leaving 10 bases between them. Using reference TRBV14 and TRBJ1-1 for the parts outside the CDR3, the full variable domain is EAGVTQFPSHSVIEKGQTVTLRCDPISGHDNLYWYRRVMGKEIKFLLHFVKESKQDESGMPNNRFLAERTGGTYSTLKVQPAELEDSGVYFCASSQGLHSTEAFFGQGTRLTVV.

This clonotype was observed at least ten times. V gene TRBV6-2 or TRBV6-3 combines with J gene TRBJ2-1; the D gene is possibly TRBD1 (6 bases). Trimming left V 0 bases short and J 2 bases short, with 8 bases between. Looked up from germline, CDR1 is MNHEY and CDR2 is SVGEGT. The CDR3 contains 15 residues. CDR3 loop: CASSYSRGTYNEQFF. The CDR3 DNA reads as TGTGCCAGCAGTTACTCGAGGGGGACCTACAATGAGCAGTTCTTC.

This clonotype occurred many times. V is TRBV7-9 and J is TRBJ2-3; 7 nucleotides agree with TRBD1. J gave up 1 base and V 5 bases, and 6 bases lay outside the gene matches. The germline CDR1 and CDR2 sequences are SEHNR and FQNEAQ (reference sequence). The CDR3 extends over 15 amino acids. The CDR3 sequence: CASSRFQGGTDTQYF. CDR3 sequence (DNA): TGTGCCAGCAGCCGATTCCAGGGGGGCACAGATACGCAGTATTTT.

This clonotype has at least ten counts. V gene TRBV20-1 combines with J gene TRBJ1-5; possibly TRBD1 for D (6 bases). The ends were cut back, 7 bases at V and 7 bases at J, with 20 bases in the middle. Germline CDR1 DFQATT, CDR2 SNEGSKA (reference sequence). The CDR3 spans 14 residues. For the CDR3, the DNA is TGCAGTGTTCAGAATCCAGGGAGGGGGCAGCCCCAGCATTTT. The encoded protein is CSVQNPGRGQPQHF.

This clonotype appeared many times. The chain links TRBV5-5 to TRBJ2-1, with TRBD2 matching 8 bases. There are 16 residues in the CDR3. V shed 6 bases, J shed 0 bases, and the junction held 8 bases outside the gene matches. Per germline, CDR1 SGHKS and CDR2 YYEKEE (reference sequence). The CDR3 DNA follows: TGTGCCAGCAACCACGGCGGGGGGCACTCCTACAATGAGCAGTTCTTC. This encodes CASNHGGGHSYNEQFF. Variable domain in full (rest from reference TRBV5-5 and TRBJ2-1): DAGVTQSPTHLIKTRGQQVTLRCSPISGHKSVSWYQQVLGQGPQFIFQYYEKEERGRGNFPDRFSARQFPNYSSELNVNALLLGDSALYLCASNHGGGHSYNEQFFGPGTRLTVL.

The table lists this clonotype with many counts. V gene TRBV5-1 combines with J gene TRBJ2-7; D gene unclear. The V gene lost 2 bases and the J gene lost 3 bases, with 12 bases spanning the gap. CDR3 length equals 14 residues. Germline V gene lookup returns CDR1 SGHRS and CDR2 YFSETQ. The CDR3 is CASSFTRNSYEQYF. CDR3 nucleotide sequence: TGCGCCAGCAGCTTCACCCGAAATAGCTACGAGCAGTACTTC.

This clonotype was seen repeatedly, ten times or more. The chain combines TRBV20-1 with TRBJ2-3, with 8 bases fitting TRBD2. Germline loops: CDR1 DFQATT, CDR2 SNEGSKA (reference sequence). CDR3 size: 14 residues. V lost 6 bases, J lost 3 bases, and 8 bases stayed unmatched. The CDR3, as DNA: TGCAGTGCATGCCCGGGGGGGCCGACAGATACGCAGTATTTT. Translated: CSACPGGPTDTQYF.

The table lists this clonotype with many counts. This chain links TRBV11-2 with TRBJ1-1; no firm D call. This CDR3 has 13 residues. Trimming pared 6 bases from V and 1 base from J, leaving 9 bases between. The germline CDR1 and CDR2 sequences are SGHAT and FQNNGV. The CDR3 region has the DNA TGTGCCAGCAGAAGGACGGGGAACACTGAAGCTTTCTTT. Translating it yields CASRRTGNTEAFF.

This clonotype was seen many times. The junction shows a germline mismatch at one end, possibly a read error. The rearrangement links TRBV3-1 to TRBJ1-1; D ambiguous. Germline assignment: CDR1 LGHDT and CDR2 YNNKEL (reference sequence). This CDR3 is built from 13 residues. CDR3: CASSQDFSGWAFF. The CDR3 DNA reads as TGTGCTAGCAGCCAAGATTTTTCCGGATGGGCTTTCTTT.

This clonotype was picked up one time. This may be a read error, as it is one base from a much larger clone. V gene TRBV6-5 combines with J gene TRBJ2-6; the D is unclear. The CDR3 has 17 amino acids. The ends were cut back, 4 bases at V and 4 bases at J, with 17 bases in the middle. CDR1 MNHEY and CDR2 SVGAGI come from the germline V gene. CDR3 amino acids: CASSCSSLGPGANVLTF. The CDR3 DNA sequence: TGTGCCAGCAGTTGCTCGAGTTTGGGTCCCGGGGCCAACGTCCTGACTTTC.

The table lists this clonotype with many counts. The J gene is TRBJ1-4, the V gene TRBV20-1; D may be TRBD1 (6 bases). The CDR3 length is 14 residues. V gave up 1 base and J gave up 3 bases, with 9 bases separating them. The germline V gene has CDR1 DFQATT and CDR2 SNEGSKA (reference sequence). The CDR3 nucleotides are TGCAGTGCTAGAGCGGGGGCCCCTAATGAAAAACTGTTTTTT. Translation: CSARAGAPNEKLFF.

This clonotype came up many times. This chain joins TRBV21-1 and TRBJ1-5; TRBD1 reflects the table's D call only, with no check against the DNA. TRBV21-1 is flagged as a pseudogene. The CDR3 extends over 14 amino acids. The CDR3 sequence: CASSRDSRYQPQHF. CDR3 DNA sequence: TGTGCCAGCAGTCGGGACAGCCGTTATCAGCCCCAGCATTTT.

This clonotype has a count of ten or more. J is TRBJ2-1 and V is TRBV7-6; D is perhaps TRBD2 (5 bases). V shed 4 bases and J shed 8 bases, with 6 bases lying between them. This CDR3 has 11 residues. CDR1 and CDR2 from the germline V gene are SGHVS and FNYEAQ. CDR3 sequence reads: CASSSGDEQFF. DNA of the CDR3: TGTGCCAGCAGCTCCGGGGATGAGCAGTTCTTC.

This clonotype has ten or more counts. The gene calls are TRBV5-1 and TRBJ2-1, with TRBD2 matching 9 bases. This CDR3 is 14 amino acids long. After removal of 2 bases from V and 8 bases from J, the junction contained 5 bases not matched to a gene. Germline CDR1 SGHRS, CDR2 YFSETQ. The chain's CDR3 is CASSFWRGGDEQFF. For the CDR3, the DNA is TGCGCCAGCAGCTTTTGGCGGGGGGGCGATGAGCAGTTCTTC.

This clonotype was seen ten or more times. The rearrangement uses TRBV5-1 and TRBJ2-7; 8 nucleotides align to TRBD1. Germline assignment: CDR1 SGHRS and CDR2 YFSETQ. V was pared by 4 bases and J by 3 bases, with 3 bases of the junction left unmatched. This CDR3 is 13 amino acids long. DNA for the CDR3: TGCGCCAGCAGCAGGGACAGGAACTACGAGCAGTACTTC. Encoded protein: CASSRDRNYEQYF.

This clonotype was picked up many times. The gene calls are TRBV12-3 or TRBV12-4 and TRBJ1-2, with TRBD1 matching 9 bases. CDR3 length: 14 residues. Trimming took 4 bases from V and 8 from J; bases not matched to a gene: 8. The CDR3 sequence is CASSSMGQGEGYTF. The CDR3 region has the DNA TGTGCCAGCAGTTCGATGGGACAGGGAGAGGGCTACACCTTC.

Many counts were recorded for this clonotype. CDR3 region: CASSLTQGPYEQYV. CDR3 sequence (DNA): TGTGCCAGCAGCTTAACCCAGGGCCCCTACGAGCAGTACGTC. V and J are TRBV11-2 and TRBJ2-7, with a possible D match to TRBD1 (5 bases). Germline CDR1 and CDR2: SGHAT and FQNNGV. This CDR3 region has 14 residues. V was trimmed by 2 bases and J by 2 bases, leaving 10 bases between them.

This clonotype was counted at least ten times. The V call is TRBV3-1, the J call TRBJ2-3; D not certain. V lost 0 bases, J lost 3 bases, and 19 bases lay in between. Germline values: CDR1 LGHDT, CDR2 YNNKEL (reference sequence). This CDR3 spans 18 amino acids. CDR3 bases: TGTGCCAGCAGCCAAGATAAGACTCATACCCGACAAACAGATACGCAGTATTTT. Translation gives CASSQDKTHTRQTDTQYF.

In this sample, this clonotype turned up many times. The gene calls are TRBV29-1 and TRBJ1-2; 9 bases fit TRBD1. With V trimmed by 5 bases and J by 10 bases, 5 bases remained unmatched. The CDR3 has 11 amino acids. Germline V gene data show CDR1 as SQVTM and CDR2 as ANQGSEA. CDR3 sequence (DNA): TGCAGCGTTCCGGGACAGGGCTTCTACACCTTC. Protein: CSVPGQGFYTF.

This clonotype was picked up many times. CDR3: CASSFFRGEHEKLFF. CDR3 nucleotides: TGTGCCAGCAGTTTTTTTCGGGGGGAACATGAAAAACTGTTTTTT. The chain has TRBV12-3 or TRBV12-4 and TRBJ1-4; tentative D call: TRBD1 (5 bases). This CDR3 is 15 amino acids long. Trimming took off 3 bases at V and 6 bases at J, with 14 bases between the two ends.

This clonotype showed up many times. CDR3 DNA sequence: TGTGCCAGCAGCTTGCGTGATAGGCAAGAGGATTCACCCCTCCACTTT. Its protein product is CASSLRDRQEDSPLHF. The chain employs TRBV7-9 and TRBJ1-6; D is uncertain. This CDR3 has 16 residues. The germline V gene has CDR1 SEHNR and CDR2 FQNEAQ (reference sequence). Trimming pared 3 bases from V and 8 bases from J, leaving 17 bases between.

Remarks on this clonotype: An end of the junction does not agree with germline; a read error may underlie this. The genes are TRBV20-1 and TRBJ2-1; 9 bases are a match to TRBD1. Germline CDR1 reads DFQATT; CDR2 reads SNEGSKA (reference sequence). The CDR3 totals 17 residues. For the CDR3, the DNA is TGCATTGCTAGCAAGGACAGGGGACCCCGCTCCTACAATGAGGAGTTCTTC. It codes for CIASKDRGPRSYNEEFF.

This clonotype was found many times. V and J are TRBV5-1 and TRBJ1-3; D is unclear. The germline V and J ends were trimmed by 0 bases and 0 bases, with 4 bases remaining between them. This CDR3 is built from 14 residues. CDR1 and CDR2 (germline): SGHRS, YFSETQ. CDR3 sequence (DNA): TGCGCCAGCAGCTTGGACATCTCTGGAAACACCATATATTTT. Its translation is CASSLDISGNTIYF.